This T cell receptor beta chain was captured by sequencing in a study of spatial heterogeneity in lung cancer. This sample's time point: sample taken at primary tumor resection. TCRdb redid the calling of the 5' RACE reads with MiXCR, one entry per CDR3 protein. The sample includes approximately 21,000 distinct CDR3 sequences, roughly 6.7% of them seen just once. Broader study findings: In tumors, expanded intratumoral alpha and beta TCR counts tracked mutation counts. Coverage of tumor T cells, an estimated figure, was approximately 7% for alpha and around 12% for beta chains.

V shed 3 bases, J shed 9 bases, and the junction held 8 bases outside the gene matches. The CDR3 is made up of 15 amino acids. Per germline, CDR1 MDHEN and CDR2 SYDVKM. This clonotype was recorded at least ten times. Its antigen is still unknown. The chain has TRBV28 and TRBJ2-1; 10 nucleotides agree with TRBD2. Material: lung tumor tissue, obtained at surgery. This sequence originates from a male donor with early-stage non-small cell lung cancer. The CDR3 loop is CASSFWLAGASEQFF. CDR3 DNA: TGTGCCAGCAGTTTCTGGCTAGCGGGAGCAAGTGAGCAGTTCTTC.